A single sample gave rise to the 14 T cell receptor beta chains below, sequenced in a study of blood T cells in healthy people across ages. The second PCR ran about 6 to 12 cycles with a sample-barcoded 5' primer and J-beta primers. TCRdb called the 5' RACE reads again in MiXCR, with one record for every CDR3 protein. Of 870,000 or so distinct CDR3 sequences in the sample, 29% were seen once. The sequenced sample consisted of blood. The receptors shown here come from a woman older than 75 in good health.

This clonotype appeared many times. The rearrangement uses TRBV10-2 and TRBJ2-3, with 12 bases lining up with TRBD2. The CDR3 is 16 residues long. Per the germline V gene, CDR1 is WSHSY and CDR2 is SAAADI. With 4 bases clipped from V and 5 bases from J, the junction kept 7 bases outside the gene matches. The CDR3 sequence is CASSATSGGVGDTQYF. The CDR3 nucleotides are TGCGCCAGCAGTGCGACTAGCGGGGGAGTCGGAGATACGCAGTATTTT.

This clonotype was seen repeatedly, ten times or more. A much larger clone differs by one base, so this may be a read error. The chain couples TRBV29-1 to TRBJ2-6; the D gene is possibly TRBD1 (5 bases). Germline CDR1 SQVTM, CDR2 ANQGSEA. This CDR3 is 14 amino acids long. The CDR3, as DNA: TGCAGCGTTCAGGGCGTCTCTGGGGCCAACGTCCGGACTTTC. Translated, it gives CSVQGVSGANVRTF.

CDR3 protein: CASNLLGPGDEQFF. As DNA, the CDR3 is TGCGCCAGCAACCTACTGGGACCTGGGGATGAGCAGTTCTTC. This chain uses TRBV5-1 with TRBJ2-1; D may be TRBD1 or TRBD2 (5 bases each). The CDR3 consists of 14 residues. Germline-derived CDR1 and CDR2 are SGHRS and YFSETQ. V was trimmed by 6 bases and J by 8 bases, leaving 18 bases between them.

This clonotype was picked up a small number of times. DNA for the CDR3: TGTGCCAGCAATCCGGACAGGGTCTACAATGAGCAGTACTTC. This translates into CASNPDRVYNEQYF. This chain uses TRBV28 with TRBJ2-1; 8 nucleotides match TRBD1. The assigned J gene may be wrong: the sequence end matches TRBJ2-7 better. CDR1 MDHEN and CDR2 SYDVKM come from the germline V gene. This CDR3 spans 14 amino acids.

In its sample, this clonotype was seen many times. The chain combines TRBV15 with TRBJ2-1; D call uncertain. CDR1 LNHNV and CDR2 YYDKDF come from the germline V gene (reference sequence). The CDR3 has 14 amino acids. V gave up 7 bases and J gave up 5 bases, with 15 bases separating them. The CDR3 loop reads CATTPLLGNNEQFF. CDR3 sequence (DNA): TGTGCCACCACCCCCCTATTGGGTAACAATGAGCAGTTCTTC.

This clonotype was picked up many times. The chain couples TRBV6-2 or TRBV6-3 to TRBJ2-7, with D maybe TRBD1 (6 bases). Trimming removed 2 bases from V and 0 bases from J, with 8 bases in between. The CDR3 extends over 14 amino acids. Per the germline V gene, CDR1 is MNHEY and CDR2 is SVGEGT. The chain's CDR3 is CASSYRGTSYEQYF. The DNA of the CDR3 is TGTGCCAGCAGTTACAGGGGGACCTCCTACGAGCAGTACTTC.

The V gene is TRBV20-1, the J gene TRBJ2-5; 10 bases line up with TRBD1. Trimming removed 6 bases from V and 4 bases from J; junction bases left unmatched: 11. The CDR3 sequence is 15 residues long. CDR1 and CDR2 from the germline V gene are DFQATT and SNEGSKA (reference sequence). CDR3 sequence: CSAEAGTGVGETQYF. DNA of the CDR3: TGCAGTGCCGAGGCCGGGACAGGGGTGGGAGAGACCCAGTACTTC.

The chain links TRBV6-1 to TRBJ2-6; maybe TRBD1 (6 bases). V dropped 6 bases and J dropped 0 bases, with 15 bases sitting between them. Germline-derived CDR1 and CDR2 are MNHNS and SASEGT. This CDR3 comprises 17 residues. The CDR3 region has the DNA TGTGCCAGCAGGCCGGGACACTACGGCTCTGGGGCCAACGTCCTGACTTTC. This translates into CASRPGHYGSGANVLTF.

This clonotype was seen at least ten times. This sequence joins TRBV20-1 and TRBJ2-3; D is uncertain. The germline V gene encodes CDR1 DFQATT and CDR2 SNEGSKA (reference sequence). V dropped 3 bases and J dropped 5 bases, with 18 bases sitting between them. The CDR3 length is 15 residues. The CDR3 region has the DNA TGCAGTGCTAGGGAAGGAACTACCGGTGGAGATACGCAGTATTTT. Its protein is CSAREGTTGGDTQYF.

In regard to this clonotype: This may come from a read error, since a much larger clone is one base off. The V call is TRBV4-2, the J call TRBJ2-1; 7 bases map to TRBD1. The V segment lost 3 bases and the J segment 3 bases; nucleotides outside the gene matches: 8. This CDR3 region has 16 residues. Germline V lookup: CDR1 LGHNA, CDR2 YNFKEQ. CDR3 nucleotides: TGTGCCAGCAGCCAGTCCGACAGGGAGCTCTACAATGAGCAGTTCTTC. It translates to CASSQSDRELYNEQFF.

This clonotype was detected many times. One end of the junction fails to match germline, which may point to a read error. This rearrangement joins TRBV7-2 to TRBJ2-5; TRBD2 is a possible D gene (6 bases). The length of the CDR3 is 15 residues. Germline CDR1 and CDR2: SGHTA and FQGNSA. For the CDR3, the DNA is TGTGCCAGCAGCGTAGCCACTAGCAGCCAAGAGACCCAGTACTTC. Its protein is CASSVATSSQETQYF.

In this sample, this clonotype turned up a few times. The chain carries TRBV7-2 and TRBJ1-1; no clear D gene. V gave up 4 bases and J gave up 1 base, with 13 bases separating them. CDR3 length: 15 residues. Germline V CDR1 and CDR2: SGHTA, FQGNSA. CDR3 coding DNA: TGTGCCAGCAGCTCCGGGCGGGCTAGGAACACTGAAGCTTTCTTT. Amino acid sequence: CASSSGRARNTEAFF.

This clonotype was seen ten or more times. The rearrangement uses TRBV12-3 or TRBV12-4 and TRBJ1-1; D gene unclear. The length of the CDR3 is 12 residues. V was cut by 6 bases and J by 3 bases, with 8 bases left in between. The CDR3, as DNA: TGTGCCAGCAGGGTATTGGACACTGAAGCTTTCTTT. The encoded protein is CASRVLDTEAFF.

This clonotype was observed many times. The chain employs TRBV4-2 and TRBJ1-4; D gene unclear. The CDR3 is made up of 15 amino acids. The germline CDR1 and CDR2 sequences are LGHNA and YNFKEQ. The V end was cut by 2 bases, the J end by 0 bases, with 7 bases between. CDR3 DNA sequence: TGTGCCAGCAGCCAAAGGCCTGCAACTAATGAAAAACTGTTTTTT. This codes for CASSQRPATNEKLFF.